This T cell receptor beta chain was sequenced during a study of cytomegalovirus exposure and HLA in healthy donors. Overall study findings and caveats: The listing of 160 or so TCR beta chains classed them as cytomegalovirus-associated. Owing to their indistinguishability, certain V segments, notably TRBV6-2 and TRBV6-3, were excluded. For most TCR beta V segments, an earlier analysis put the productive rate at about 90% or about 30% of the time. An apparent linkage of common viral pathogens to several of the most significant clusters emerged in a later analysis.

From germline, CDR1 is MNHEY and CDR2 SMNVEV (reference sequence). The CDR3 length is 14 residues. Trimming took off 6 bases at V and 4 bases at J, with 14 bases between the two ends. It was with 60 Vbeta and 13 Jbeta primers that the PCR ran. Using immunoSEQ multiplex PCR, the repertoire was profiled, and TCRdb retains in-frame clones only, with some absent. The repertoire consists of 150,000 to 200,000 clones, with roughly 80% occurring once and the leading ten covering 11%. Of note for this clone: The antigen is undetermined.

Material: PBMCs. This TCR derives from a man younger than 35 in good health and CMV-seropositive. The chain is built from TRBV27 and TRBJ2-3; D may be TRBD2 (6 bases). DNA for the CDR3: TGTGCCAGCAGCAAGGAGGGCCTGTCAGATACGCAGTATTTT. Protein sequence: CASSKEGLSDTQYF.